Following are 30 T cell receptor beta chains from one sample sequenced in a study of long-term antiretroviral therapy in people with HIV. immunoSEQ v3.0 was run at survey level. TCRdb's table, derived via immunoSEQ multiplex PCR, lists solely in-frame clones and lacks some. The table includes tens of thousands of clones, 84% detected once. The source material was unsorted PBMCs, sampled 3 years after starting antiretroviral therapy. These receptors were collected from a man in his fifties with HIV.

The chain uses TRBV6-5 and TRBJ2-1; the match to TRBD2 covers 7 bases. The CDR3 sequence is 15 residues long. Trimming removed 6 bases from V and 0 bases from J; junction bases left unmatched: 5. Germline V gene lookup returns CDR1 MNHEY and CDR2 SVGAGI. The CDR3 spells CASSSAGFSYNEQFF. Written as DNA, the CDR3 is TGTGCCAGCAGCTCAGCGGGGTTCTCCTACAATGAGCAGTTCTTC.

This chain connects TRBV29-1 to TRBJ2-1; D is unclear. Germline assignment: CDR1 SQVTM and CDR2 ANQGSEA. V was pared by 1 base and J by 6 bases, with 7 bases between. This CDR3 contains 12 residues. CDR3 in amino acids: CSVEGGGNEQFF. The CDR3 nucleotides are TGCAGCGTTGAAGGAGGTGGCAATGAGCAGTTCTTC.

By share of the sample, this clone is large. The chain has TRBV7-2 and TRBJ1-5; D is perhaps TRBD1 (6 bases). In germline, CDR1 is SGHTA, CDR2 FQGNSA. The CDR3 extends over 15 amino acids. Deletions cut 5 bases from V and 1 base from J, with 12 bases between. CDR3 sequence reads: CASSPTGRSNQPQHF. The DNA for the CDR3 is TGTGCCAGCAGCCCGACAGGAAGAAGCAATCAGCCCCAGCATTTT.

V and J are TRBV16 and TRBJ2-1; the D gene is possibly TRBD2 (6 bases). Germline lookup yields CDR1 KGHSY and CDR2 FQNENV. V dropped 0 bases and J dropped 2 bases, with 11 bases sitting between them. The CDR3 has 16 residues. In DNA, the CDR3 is TGTGCCAGCAGCCAATCGGGGACTTACCCCTACAATGAGCAGTTCTTC. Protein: CASSQSGTYPYNEQFF.

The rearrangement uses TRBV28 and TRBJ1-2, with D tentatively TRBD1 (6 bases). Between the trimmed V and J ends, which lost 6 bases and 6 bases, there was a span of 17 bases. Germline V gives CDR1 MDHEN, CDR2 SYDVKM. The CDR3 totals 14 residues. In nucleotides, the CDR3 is TGTGCCAGCAGCCCTCATCAAGGGGGACATGGCTACACCTTC. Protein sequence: CASSPHQGGHGYTF.

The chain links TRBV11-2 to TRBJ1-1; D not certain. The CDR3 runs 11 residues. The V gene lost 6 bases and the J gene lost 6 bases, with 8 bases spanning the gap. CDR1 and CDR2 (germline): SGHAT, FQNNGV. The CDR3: CASSSRAEAFF. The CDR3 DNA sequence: TGTGCCAGCAGTTCGAGAGCTGAAGCTTTCTTT.

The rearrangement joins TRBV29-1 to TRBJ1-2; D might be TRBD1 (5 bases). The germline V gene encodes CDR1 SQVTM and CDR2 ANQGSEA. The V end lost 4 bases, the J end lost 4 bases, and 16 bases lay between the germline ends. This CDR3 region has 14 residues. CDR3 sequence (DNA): TGCAGCGTTGGGGGATCGGGGACTTTCTATGGCTACACCTTC. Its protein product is CSVGGSGTFYGYTF.

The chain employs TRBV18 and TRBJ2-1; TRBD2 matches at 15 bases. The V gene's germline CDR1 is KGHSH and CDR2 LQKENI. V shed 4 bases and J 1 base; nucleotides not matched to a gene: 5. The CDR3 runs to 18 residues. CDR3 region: CASSLGLAGGWSYNEQFF. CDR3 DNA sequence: TGTGCCAGCTCACTGGGACTAGCGGGAGGATGGTCCTACAATGAGCAGTTCTTC.

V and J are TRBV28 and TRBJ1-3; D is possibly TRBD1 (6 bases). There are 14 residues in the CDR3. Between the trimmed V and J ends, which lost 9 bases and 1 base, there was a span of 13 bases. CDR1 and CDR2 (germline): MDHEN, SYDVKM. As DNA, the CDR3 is TGTGCCAGTAAGAATACAGGGTCTGGAAACACCATATATTTT. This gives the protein CASKNTGSGNTIYF.

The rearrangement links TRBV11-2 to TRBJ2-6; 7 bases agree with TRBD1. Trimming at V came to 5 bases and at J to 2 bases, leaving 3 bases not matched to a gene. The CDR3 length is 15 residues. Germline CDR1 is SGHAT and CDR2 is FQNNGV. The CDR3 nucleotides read TGTGCCAGCAGCACCGGACAGGCTGGGGCCAACGTCCTGACTTTC. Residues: CASSTGQAGANVLTF.

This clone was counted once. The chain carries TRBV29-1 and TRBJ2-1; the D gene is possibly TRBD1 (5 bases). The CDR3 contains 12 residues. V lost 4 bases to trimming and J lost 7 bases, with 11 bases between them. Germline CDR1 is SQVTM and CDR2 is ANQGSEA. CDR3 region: CSVVETVNEQFF. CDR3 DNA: TGCAGCGTTGTAGAGACAGTTAATGAGCAGTTCTTC.

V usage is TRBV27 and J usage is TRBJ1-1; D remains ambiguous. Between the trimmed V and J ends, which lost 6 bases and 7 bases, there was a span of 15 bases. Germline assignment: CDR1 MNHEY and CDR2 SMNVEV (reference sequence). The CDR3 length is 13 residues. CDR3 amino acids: CASSSRTGGEAFF. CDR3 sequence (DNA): TGTGCCAGCAGCTCACGGACGGGCGGTGAAGCTTTCTTT.

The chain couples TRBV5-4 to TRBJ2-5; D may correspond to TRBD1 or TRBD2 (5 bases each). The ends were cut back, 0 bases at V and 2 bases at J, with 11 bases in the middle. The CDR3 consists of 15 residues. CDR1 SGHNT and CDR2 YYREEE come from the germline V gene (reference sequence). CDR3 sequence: CASSLGGREQETQYF. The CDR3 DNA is TGTGCCAGCAGCTTGGGGGGCCGGGAACAAGAGACCCAGTACTTC.

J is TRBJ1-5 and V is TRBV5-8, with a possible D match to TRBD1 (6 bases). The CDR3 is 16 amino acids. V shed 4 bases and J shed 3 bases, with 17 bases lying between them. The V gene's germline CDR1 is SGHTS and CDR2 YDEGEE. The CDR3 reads CASSVIMTGPNQPQHF. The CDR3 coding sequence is TGTGCCAGCAGCGTGATAATGACAGGACCCAATCAGCCCCAGCATTTT.

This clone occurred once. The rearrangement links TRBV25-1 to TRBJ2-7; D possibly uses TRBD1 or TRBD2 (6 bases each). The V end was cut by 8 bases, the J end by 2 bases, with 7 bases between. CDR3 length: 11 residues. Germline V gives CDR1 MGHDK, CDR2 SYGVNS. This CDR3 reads CASGGPYEQYF. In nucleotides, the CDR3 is TGTGCCAGCGGGGGGCCCTACGAGCAGTACTTC.

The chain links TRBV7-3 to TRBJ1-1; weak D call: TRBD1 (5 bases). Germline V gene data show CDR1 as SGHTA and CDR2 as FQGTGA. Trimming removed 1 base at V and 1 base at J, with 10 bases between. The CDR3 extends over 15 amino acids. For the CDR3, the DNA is TGTGCCAGCAGCTTAAACGCGGGGACGAACACTGAAGCTTTCTTT. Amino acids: CASSLNAGTNTEAFF.

The CDR3 DNA reads TGTGCCAGCAGCTTGTCGTCAGGCACCGGGGAGCTGTTTTTT. Protein sequence: CASSLSSGTGELFF. The V and J genes are TRBV5-6 and TRBJ2-2, with no clear D. Germline CDR1 SGHDT, CDR2 YYEEEE. V was trimmed by 1 base and J by 4 bases, leaving 8 bases between them. This CDR3 is 14 amino acids long.

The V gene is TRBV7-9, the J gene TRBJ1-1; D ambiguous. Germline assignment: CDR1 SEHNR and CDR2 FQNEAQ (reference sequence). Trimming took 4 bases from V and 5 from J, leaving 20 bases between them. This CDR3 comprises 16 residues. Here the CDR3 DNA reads TGTGCCAGCAGCTCGGTCGGTCTCATCATCGGGACTGAAGCTTTCTTT. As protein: CASSSVGLIIGTEAFF.

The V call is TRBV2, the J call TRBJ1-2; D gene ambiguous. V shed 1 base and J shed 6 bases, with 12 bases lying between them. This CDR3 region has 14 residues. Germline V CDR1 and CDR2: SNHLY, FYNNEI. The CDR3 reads CASSEGHQLDGYTF. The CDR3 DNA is TGTGCCAGCAGTGAAGGACACCAACTGGATGGCTACACCTTC.

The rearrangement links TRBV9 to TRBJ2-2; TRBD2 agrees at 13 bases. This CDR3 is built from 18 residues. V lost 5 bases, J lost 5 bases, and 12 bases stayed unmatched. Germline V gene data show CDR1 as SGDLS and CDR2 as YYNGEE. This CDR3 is CASSDGLAGVRLTGELFF. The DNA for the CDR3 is TGTGCCAGCAGTGATGGACTAGCGGGAGTTAGGTTAACCGGGGAGCTGTTTTTT. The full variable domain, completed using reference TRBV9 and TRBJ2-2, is DSGVTQTPKHLITATGQRVTLRCSPRSGDLSVYWYQQSLDQGLQFLIQYYNGEERAKGNILERFSAQQFPDLHSELNLSSLELGDSALYFCASSDGLAGVRLTGELFFGEGSRLTVL.

The CDR3 sequence is CASSLRQGRYEQYF. The DNA of the CDR3 is TGTGCCAGCAGTCTAAGACAGGGGAGGTACGAGCAGTACTTC. The genes are TRBV27 and TRBJ2-7, with TRBD1 matching over 8 bases. Germline V lookup: CDR1 MNHEY, CDR2 SMNVEV (reference sequence). The CDR3 contains 14 residues. V lost 5 bases, J lost 4 bases, and 7 bases stayed unmatched.

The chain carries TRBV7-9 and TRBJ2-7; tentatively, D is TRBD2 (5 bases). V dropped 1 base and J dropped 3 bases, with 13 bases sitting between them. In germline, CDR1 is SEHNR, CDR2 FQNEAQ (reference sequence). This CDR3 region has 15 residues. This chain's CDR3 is CASSLEAGLIYEQYF. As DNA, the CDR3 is TGTGCCAGCAGCTTAGAGGCAGGACTTATCTACGAGCAGTACTTC.

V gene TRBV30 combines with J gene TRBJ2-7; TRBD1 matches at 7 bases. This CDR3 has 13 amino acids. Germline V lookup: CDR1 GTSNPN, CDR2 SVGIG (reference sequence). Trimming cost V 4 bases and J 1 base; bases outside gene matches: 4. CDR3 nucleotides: TGTGCCTGGACCGCAGGGGGATCCTACGAGCAGTACTTC. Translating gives CAWTAGGSYEQYF.

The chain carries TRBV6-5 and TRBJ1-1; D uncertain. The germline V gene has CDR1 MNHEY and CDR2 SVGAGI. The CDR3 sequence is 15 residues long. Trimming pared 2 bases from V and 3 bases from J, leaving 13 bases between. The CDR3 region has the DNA TGTGCCAGCAGTTACACCACGGGAGATGACACTGAAGCTTTCTTT. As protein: CASSYTTGDDTEAFF.

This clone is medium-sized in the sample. The DNA for the CDR3 is TGTGCCAGCAGCTCGAACAGGGGGGATCGAATCTATGGCTACACCTTC. Translated: CASSSNRGDRIYGYTF. V is TRBV28 and J is TRBJ1-2; TRBD1 aligns across 8 bases. V gave up 6 bases and J gave up 4 bases; unmatched junction bases: 13. Germline V gives CDR1 MDHEN, CDR2 SYDVKM. There are 16 residues in the CDR3.

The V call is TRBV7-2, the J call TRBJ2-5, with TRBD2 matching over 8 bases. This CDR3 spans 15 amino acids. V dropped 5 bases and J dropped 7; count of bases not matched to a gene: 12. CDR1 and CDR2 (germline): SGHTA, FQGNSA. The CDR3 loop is CASSQTGTRGGTQYF. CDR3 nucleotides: TGTGCCAGCAGCCAAACCGGGACTAGAGGGGGGACCCAGTACTTC.

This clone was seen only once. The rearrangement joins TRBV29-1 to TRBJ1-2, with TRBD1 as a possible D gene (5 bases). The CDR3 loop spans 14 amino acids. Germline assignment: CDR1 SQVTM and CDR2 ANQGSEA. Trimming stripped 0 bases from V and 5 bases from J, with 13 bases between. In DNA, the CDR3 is TGCAGCGTTGAAGATCCTACAGGCTTTTATGGCTACACCTTC. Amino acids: CSVEDPTGFYGYTF.

In nucleotides, the CDR3 is TGTGCCAGTAGTATCATCGGTAGCAATCAGCCCCAGCATTTT. Translating gives CASSIIGSNQPQHF. The chain has TRBV19 and TRBJ1-5; the D is unclear. The V end was cut by 3 bases, the J end by 0 bases, with 6 bases between. The CDR3 length is 14 residues. The germline gives CDR1 LNHDA, CDR2 SQIVND (reference sequence).

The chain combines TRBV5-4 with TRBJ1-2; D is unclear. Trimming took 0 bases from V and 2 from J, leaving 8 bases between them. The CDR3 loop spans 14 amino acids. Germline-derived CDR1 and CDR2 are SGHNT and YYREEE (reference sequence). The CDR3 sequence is CASSLAPENYGYTF. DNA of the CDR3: TGTGCCAGCAGCTTGGCCCCCGAAAACTATGGCTACACCTTC.

The DNA for the CDR3 is TGCGCCAGCAGCCAAGGGTGGCACAATCAGCCCCAGCATTTT. Translating gives CASSQGWHNQPQHF. This rearrangement joins TRBV4-1 to TRBJ1-5; D is uncertain. Germline CDR1 reads MGHRA; CDR2 reads YSYEKL. V gave up 1 base and J gave up 3 bases, with 7 bases separating them. The CDR3 runs 14 residues.